This TCR beta chain was obtained from a study of metastatic and nonmetastatic thyroid tumors. Study as a whole: Thyroid patients, malignant and benign, had repertoires compared across blood and tumor or nodule tissue. Study-wide results and caveats: Reported TCR beta diversity, measured in blood and tumor, was significantly higher for malignant thyroid tumors than for benign nodules.

Many counts were recorded for this clone. Its antigen is not identified. Germline CDR1 reads GTSNPN; CDR2 reads SVGIG (reference sequence). The CDR3 length is 13 residues. V dropped 2 bases and J dropped 4; count of bases not matched to a gene: 3. Every patient was untreated before thyroid surgery. Source study methods: A classifier for distant metastasis in papillary thyroid cancer was constructed using CDR3 differences observed across clinicopathological groups. TCRdb re-analyzed the PCR reads using MiXCR. The V and J calls and clone size come from TCRdb's table, not from the authors' own analysis. The sample shows more than 50,000 clones, 20% of them seen only once.

Sequencing was performed on blood. V and J are TRBV30 and TRBJ1-1; 8 bases agree with TRBD1. This TCR was sampled from a female donor with papillary thyroid cancer or a benign thyroid nodule (not recorded which). Some clones in this sample may be carry-over from other donors' samples. In DNA, the CDR3 is TGTGCCTGGAGTCCAGGGGGCGGCACTGAAGCTTTCTTT. Its translation: CAWSPGGGTEAFF.